This T cell receptor beta chain was identified in a study of CXCR3-negative and CXCR3-positive naive CD8 T cells. This CDR3 spans 12 amino acids. In germline, CDR1 is SQVTM, CDR2 ANQGSEA. Those CD8+ T cells considered naive were CD45RO-CCR7+CD27+CD95-. The TRB libraries of cDNA were built by UMI-labeled 5' RACE. For each CDR3 protein, TCRdb gives one entry from its re-call of the 5' RACE reads, without DNA. The sample data list 90,000 to 95,000 distinct CDR3 sequences. This receptor was obtained from a human donor in good health. Some clones in this sample may be carry-over from other donors' samples. The V call is TRBV29-1, the J call TRBJ2-2; TCRdb calls TRBD1, which cannot be checked without DNA. The specimen was naive CXCR3- CD8+ T cells from blood. Indicated subset: CD45RO-CCR7+CD27+CD95- naive CD8+ T cells lacking CXCR3 (TNR3-). The CDR3: CSAGAETGELFF.